This is a list of T cell receptor beta chains from one sample in a study of glioma-infiltrating T cells after dendritic cell vaccination. Repertoires were generated with immunoSEQ multiplex PCR, while TCRdb's copy carries only in-frame clones and drops some. The data hold 95,000 to 110,000 clones, with around 81% observed a single time. Source: blood, taken before dendritic cell vaccination. The receptor source for this set is a human donor with glioblastoma. Each CDR3 is given with its conserved first and last residue. Each record gives: J gene, V gene, CDR3 protein.

TRBJ2-7,TRBV30,CAGNPGQGAYEQYF
TRBJ2-7,TRBV27,CASRGVSYEQYF
TRBJ1-5,TRBV6-5,CASSMRQGSNQPQHF
TRBJ2-7,TRBV7-8,CASRTTGTGSYEQYF
TRBJ1-2,TRBV18,CASSLNRESDIYTF
TRBJ2-6,TRBV6-5,CASSYQGSGANVLTF
TRBJ2-7,TRBV19,CASIGLGKTGDYEQYF
TRBJ2-6,TRBV5-1,CASSLAKVRFRQGENSGANVLTF
TRBJ1-1,TRBV5-4,CASSLDSVRGIRTEAFF
TRBJ2-7,TRBV29-1,CSVKPGEPLSEQYF
TRBJ1-1,TRBV7-3,CASSPGGEPEAFF
TRBJ1-5,TRBV7-2,CASSLSQYQPQHF
TRBJ1-1,TRBV11-3,CASSLLGQLNTEAFF
TRBJ1-1,TRBV7-9,CASSSGDSKNTEAFF
TRBJ1-2,TRBV7-8,CASSARRIGTTNYGYTF
TRBJ1-1,TRBV7-6,CASSYEMNTEAFF
TRBJ2-7,TRBV10-1,CASSEGGTGTEVYEQYF
TRBJ1-2,TRBV7-2,CASSPLPGQGGYYGYTF
TRBJ1-1,TRBV5-6,CASSLAGARGLGAFF
TRBJ2-3,TRBV19,CASTLSHRGSTDTQYF
TRBJ1-1,TRBV11-3,CASSSITRGTEAFF
TRBJ1-1,TRBV7-3,CASSSDRGNTEAFF
TRBJ2-1,TRBV4-1,CASSPRGFSYNEQFF
TRBJ1-2,TRBV29-1,CSVVEESEGYTF
TRBJ2-5,TRBV6-5,CASSYGAAGEQYF
TRBJ1-3,TRBV2,CASKNTGFSGNTIYF
TRBJ2-6,TRBV5-4,CASSPVMRSGANVLTF
TRBJ2-5,TRBV5-1,CASSLGKRWLAGGDQETQYF
TRBJ1-5,TRBV19,CASQTPTGYGQPQHF
TRBJ2-6,TRBV11-2,CASSSLGGRGANVLTF
TRBJ1-2,TRBV10-3,CAISEPTGEGSYGYTF
TRBJ1-5,TRBV4-2,CASSQDRRTGRSYGNQPQHF
TRBJ1-2,TRBV6-1,CASRSFLYGYTF
TRBJ1-5,TRBV30,CAWSKRTGEYSNQPQHF
TRBJ2-6,TRBV30,CAWSVFSGANVLTF
TRBJ1-2,TRBV27,CASSSGRLAGYTF
TRBJ1-1,TRBV5-4,CASSLVAGGGNTEAFF
TRBJ2-3,TRBV11-3,CASSRGLAGSPDTQYF
TRBJ2-5,TRBV4-3,CASSQGGQETQYF
TRBJ1-5,TRBV5-5,CASSPNPGYGQPQHF
TRBJ1-6,TRBV5-5,CASSLEARASPLHF
TRBJ1-2,TRBV19,CASRVGQDSSGYGYTF
TRBJ2-1,TRBV7-9,CASSLGAEQFF
TRBJ2-7,TRBV7-6,CASSLHRDEQYF
TRBJ1-2,TRBV7-9,CASSLGTKANYGYTF
TRBJ1-2,TRBV2,CASILRGTGMRGYGYTF
TRBJ1-4,TRBV21-1,CASSKDRGDQAATNEKLFF
TRBJ1-1,TRBV11-1,CASSSQGLDTEAFF
TRBJ2-1,TRBV6-1,CASSSGTGGFHEQFF
TRBJ1-1,TRBV18,CASSLGTDTEAFF
TRBJ2-1,TRBV27,CASSLSGTGWNNEQFF
TRBJ1-1,TRBV19,CATRDRGDTEAFF
TRBJ2-7,TRBV5-4,CASSLLDRGQEQYF
TRBJ1-5,TRBV6-5,CASSYSVGAGAPQHF